What follows are 3 T cell receptor beta chains derived from one specimen sequenced in a study of blood T cells in healthy people across ages. A J-beta primer mix and a sample-barcoded 5' primer were used in a second PCR of roughly 6 to 11 cycles. TCRdb re-called the 5' RACE reads through MiXCR, storing one row per CDR3 protein. The sample lists some 800,000 distinct CDR3 sequences; approximately 48% were seen once. Sequencing input: blood. Every receptor here comes from a man in his 60s in good health.

A word on this clonotype: This may come from a read error, since a much larger clone is one base off. The V gene is TRBV4-2, the J gene TRBJ2-6; TRBD1 might be the D (5 bases). CDR3 length: 15 residues. Looked up from germline, CDR1 is LGHNA and CDR2 is YNFKEQ. The CDR3 here is CASSPGSSGASVLTF. The CDR3 DNA reads TGTGCCAGCAGCCCTGGGTCCTCTGGGGCCAGCGTCCTGACTTTC.

The chain recombines TRBV5-1 with TRBJ2-1, with a weak D call TRBD2 (6 bases). V was cut by 0 bases and J by 4 bases, with 11 bases left in between. This CDR3 spans 15 amino acids. Germline CDR1 reads SGHRS; CDR2 reads YFSETQ. CDR3 DNA sequence: TGCGCCAGCAGCTTGGGCAGGGCGGGATACAATGAGCAGTTCTTC. Protein product: CASSLGRAGYNEQFF.

V and J are TRBV7-2 and TRBJ1-1; maybe TRBD1 (5 bases). Germline CDR1 is SGHTA and CDR2 is FQGNSA. This CDR3 is 12 amino acids long. V lost 3 bases, J lost 8 bases, and 10 bases lay in between. In nucleotides, the CDR3 is TGTGCCAGCAGCTTGGGGGACGGAGAAGCTTTCTTT. It translates to CASSLGDGEAFF.